The source of this T cell receptor (beta chain) is a study of blood T cell repertoires in COVID-19 (dated by TCRdb to the early 2020s). In terms of the full investigation: The collaborator samples originated in the United States, Italy and Spain and spanned the acute and convalescent phases of COVID-19. Deeply sampled blood TCRbeta repertoires from subjects exposed to, actively infected with, or recovered from COVID-19 were included in the dataset. A de-identified subject ID, COVID-19 status, age in years and sex were almost always included in the sample metadata. Samples were obtained from the ongoing ImmuneRACE study (first 160 participants) and from over a thousand subjects provided by 6 global collaborators. The repertoires were released in a freely available public database intended as a resource for research on the immune response to SARS-CoV-2. The material from the prospective study consisted of cDNA or gDNA derived from T cells, B-cell-depleted T cells, or PBMCs. HLA class I and class II types, where available, came from metadata supplied by the sample provider rather than from assay-based typing. Study-wide conclusions, independent of this receptor: The amount of clinical and demographic metadata varied by source and participant and was provided uncurated.

Participants in the prospective study were enrolled through a virtual design, were aged roughly 18 to 100 years, and lived in approximately 25 United States geographic areas. In the prospective study, participants were assigned to cohorts based on the clinical history participants reported in a screening survey and a study questionnaire. In the prospective study, whole blood, serum and a nasopharyngeal or oropharyngeal swab were collected from each participant by mobile phlebotomists. Participants in the prospective study had the option to provide additional blood draws and questionnaires over an approximately 2-month period. Prospective study blood samples were shipped either frozen or at room temperature before DNA extraction. Reading from cysteine to phenylalanine, the CDR3 counts 16 amino acids. Solely the CDR3 DNA is kept, with 48 bases framed from the first base. V lost 5 bases and J lost 2 bases, and the count of bases not matched to a germline gene is 9. The germline V gene specifies SGHTA as CDR1 and FQGNSA as CDR2.

Regarding this clone: It has no known antigen specificity. No clone much larger than this one lies a single base away; base qualities are absent.

The immunoSEQ Assay, a bias-controlled multiplex PCR, was used to amplify TCRbeta CDR3 regions from genomic DNA. The original pipeline was this. Nucleated cell counts per sample were estimated from amplification of reference gene primers within the assay. To quantify the absolute abundance of each unique TCRbeta CDR3 rearrangement, sequence reads were collapsed and filtered. Productive Simpson clonality was computed per sample as the square root of Simpson's diversity index over productive rearrangements. Not all clones reach the TCRdb copy of this immuneACCESS table, which keeps in-frame sequences only. Checked studies attribute under half of the gap to unresolved V genes and leave the rest unexplained. V and J calls and clone size are as listed in that table; D and trimming were resolved from the DNA. Across this sample there are under 300,000 clones, with approximately 90% seen only once. 2% to 2.5% of the sample belongs to the ten largest clones.

The chain employs TRBV7-2 and TRBJ1-3; 7 junctional bases match TRBD1. This receptor was taken from a woman between 35 and 50 years old with acute COVID-19. The specimen was PBMCs or T cells enriched from blood (not recorded which). DNA sequence: TGTGCCAGCAGCCCACGGACAGGTGGGGCTGGAAACACCATATATTTT. Its amino acids are CASSPRTGGAGNTIYF.